This T cell receptor (beta chain) was recovered during a study of T cell responses to AZD1222 COVID-19 vaccine. A note on this clone: What it binds is unknown.

This table comes from immunoSEQ multiplex PCR, and its TCRdb copy is limited to in-frame clones, with some not included. Of some 71,000 clones listed, roughly nine tenths were seen once; the top ten hold roughly 30%. This CDR3 is 12 amino acids long. Trimming removed 5 bases from V and 5 bases from J, with 6 bases in between. Germline loops: CDR1 SGHNT, CDR2 YENEEA. The study's findings and limits: No repertoire was sampled before or during the peak T cell response, only after it.

Both about-4-week and about-12-week second-dose recipients were combined. The source was peripheral blood, collected 28 days after the second AZD1222 dose. The receptor was derived from an adult who received the AZD1222 COVID-19 vaccine. This chain links TRBV11-3 with TRBJ2-2; D not certain. The CDR3 loop reads CASSPRTGELFF. DNA of the CDR3: TGTGCCAGCAGCCCTAGGACCGGGGAGCTGTTTTTT. The full variable domain, its missing parts supplied by reference TRBV11-3 and TRBJ2-2, is EAGVVQSPRYKIIEKKQPVAFWCNPISGHNTLYWYLQNLGQGPELLIRYENEEAVDDSQLPKDRFSAERLKGVDSTLKIQPAELGDSAVYLCASSPRTGELFFGEGSRLTVL.